The rows below give T cell receptor beta chains drawn from one sample of a study of T cell repertoires in cytomegalovirus infection. TCRdb recomputed calls from the reads with MiXCR, one row per CDR3 protein. The sample consists of approximately 990,000 distinct CDR3 sequences, approximately 30% of them appearing once. These receptors are not linked to any known antigen. Sequences were derived from cultured CD8+ T cells from PBMCs, sampled from culture after CMV antigen stimulation. The receptors originated from a human donor in good health (CMV status not recorded). Some clones in this sample may be carry-over from other donors' samples. Each CDR3 is given with its conserved first and last residue. A D gene is named only where the DNA matches it firmly. Size values are once, few and many counts, or a class for expanded clones, and some rows have none.

J: TRBJ2-3; D: TRBD2; size: few; V: TRBV15; DNA: TGTGCCACCAGCAGACTAGCGGGGAGCACAGATACGCAGTATTTT; CDR3: CATSRLAGSTDTQYF
J: TRBJ1-1; D: .; size: .; V: TRBV7-9; DNA: TGTGCCAGCAGCTCCCCCTTGGAATACGACACTGAAGCTTTCTTT; CDR3: CASSSPLEYDTEAFF
J: TRBJ1-1; D: .; size: .; V: TRBV2; DNA: TGTGCCAGCAGTGAGGGGGGGGGGATGAACACTGAAGCTTTCTTT; CDR3: CASSEGGGMNTEAFF
J: TRBJ2-3; D: .; size: .; V: TRBV29-1; DNA: TGCAGCGTTCCTAGCGATAAGGCTTCCAGCACAGATACGCAGTATTTT; CDR3: CSVPSDKASSTDTQYF
J: TRBJ1-2; D: .; size: few; V: TRBV7-6; DNA: TGTGCCAGCAGTGAAGAGGAGGGGAACTATGGCTACACCTTC; CDR3: CASSEEEGNYGYTF
J: TRBJ2-7; D: TRBD2; size: .; V: TRBV6-8; DNA: TGTGCCAGCAGTTACTCGAAGCTAGCGGGGCCTAGCTCCTACGAGCAGTACTTC; CDR3: CASSYSKLAGPSSYEQYF
J: TRBJ1-1; D: TRBD1; size: few; V: TRBV27; DNA: TGTGCCAGCAGTCCGCCCGGACAGGGGGCGGGTGAAGCTTTCTTT; CDR3: CASSPPGQGAGEAFF
J: TRBJ2-2; D: .; size: .; V: TRBV20-1; DNA: TGCAGTGCTCCTCTGGGCGGGATCACCGGGGAGCTGTTTTTT; CDR3: CSAPLGGITGELFF
J: TRBJ2-3; D: .; size: many; V: TRBV6-1; DNA: TGTGCCAGCAGTTATGGGGGCGCCGATACGCAGTATTTT; CDR3: CASSYGGADTQYF
J: TRBJ2-3; D: TRBD2; size: few; V: TRBV4-1; DNA: TGCGCCAGCAGCCAAGACCCCGGGGGGGCTATAGATACGCAGTATTTT; CDR3: CASSQDPGGAIDTQYF
J: TRBJ2-3; D: .; size: .; V: TRBV9; DNA: TGTGCCAGCAGCGTAGATGGGGCACACGTAGATACGCAGTATTTT; CDR3: CASSVDGAHVDTQYF
J: TRBJ2-2; D: .; size: .; V: TRBV10-3; DNA: TGTGCCATCAGTGAAGGGAGCGGGGAGCTGTTTTTT; CDR3: CAISEGSGELFF
J: TRBJ1-2; D: TRBD1; size: .; V: TRBV28; DNA: TGTGCCAGCAGACCTCAGGGGGGCCATGGCTACACCTTC; CDR3: CASRPQGGHGYTF
J: TRBJ2-3; D: .; size: .; V: TRBV5-6; DNA: TGTGCCAGCAGCTTGGGACTTACCCAAGATACGCAGTATTTT; CDR3: CASSLGLTQDTQYF
J: TRBJ2-2; D: TRBD2; size: many; V: TRBV7-2; DNA: TGTGCCAGCGCCGATTGGACTAGCGCGAACACCGGGGAGCTGTTTTTT; CDR3: CASADWTSANTGELFF
J: TRBJ2-1; D: .; size: .; V: TRBV6-2/TRBV6-3; DNA: TGTGCCAGCAGTTACACTAGCCACTACAATGAGCAGTTCTTC; CDR3: CASSYTSHYNEQFF
J: TRBJ1-6; D: TRBD1; size: .; V: TRBV5-1; DNA: TGCGCCAGCAGCTTGAAAGCAGGGGGCGGAAATTCACCCCTCCACTTT; CDR3: CASSLKAGGGNSPLHF
J: TRBJ2-1; D: TRBD1; size: few; V: TRBV6-2/TRBV6-3; DNA: TGTGCCAGCATCCCGGGACAGAACAATGAGCAGTTCTTC; CDR3: CASIPGQNNEQFF
J: TRBJ1-1; D: TRBD1; size: many; V: TRBV6-6; DNA: TGTGCCAGCAGTTACGAGGGACAGGGTCGGTTGAACACTGAAGCTTTCTTT; CDR3: CASSYEGQGRLNTEAFF
J: TRBJ1-1; D: TRBD1; size: .; V: TRBV6-2/TRBV6-3; DNA: TGTGCCAGCAGTTCCCACCCCCGGACAGGAACGAACACTGAAGCTTTCTTT; CDR3: CASSSHPRTGTNTEAFF
J: TRBJ1-2; D: .; size: few; V: TRBV4-3; DNA: TGCGCCAGCAGCCAAGAGGCCAGGTCAAACTATGGCTACACCTTC; CDR3: CASSQEARSNYGYTF
J: TRBJ1-1; D: .; size: .; V: TRBV18; DNA: TGTGCCAGCTCAGCTTGGGGCACTGAAGCTTTCTTT; CDR3: CASSAWGTEAFF
J: TRBJ2-7; D: .; size: large; V: TRBV7-6; DNA: TGTGCCAGCAGCTTAGGACAGGCGCGGGAGCAGTACTTC; CDR3: CASSLGQAREQYF
J: TRBJ1-3; D: .; size: few; V: TRBV4-1; DNA: TGCGCCAGCAGCCAAGATGGGGGCACCGGAAACACCATATATTTT; CDR3: CASSQDGGTGNTIYF
J: TRBJ2-7; D: .; size: .; V: TRBV12-3/TRBV12-4; DNA: TGTGCCAGCAGCTCCTCCGGGGTCGAGCAGTACTTC; CDR3: CASSSSGVEQYF
J: TRBJ2-3; D: .; size: many; V: TRBV10-3; DNA: TGTGCCATCAGTGAATCCCCGGGGACGGGAGTCACAGATACGCAGTATTTT; CDR3: CAISESPGTGVTDTQYF
J: TRBJ1-2; D: TRBD1; size: .; V: TRBV4-1; DNA: TGCGCCAGCAGCCCCGGTCCGGGACAGTTATCTAACTATGGCTACACCTTC; CDR3: CASSPGPGQLSNYGYTF
J: TRBJ1-1; D: .; size: .; V: TRBV20-1; DNA: TGCAGTGCTAGAGACACCGGCGGGGGAATGGACACTGAAGCTTTCTTT; CDR3: CSARDTGGGMDTEAFF
J: TRBJ2-7; D: .; size: .; V: TRBV6-4; DNA: TGTGCCAGCAGCCCCGTTGGTCAGGGCGAGCAGTACTTC; CDR3: CASSPVGQGEQYF
J: TRBJ1-2; D: TRBD1; size: .; V: TRBV9; DNA: TGTGCCAGCAGCCCCCGGGACAGGGATGGGGAAAACTATGGCTACACCTTC; CDR3: CASSPRDRDGENYGYTF
J: TRBJ1-1; D: TRBD1; size: few; V: TRBV7-3; DNA: TGTGCCAGCAGCTCGCAGGGGGCCGCTGAAGCTTTCTTT; CDR3: CASSSQGAAEAFF
J: TRBJ2-1; D: TRBD2; size: once; V: TRBV4-1; DNA: TGTGCCAGCAGCCAAGATTCCCTAGCGGGCTCCTACAATGAGCAGTTCTTC; CDR3: CASSQDSLAGSYNEQFF
J: TRBJ2-5; D: TRBD2; size: few; V: TRBV4-3; DNA: TGCGCCAGCAGCCAAGATGGACTAGCGTACAACGTTGAGACCCAGTACTTC; CDR3: CASSQDGLAYNVETQYF
J: TRBJ2-7; D: TRBD1; size: once; V: TRBV27; DNA: TGTGTCAGCCGTATCTCAATGGACAGGATCTCCTACGAGCAGTACTTC; CDR3: CVSRISMDRISYEQYF
J: TRBJ2-3; D: .; size: few; V: TRBV27; DNA: TGTGCCAGCAGTGCAGGTAGCACAGATACGCAGTATTTT; CDR3: CASSAGSTDTQYF
J: TRBJ1-2; D: .; size: many; V: TRBV12-3/TRBV12-4; DNA: TGTGCCAGCAGTTTAAGCAGGGTTGGATATGGCTACACCTTC; CDR3: CASSLSRVGYGYTF
J: TRBJ1-1; D: .; size: .; V: TRBV29-1; DNA: TGCAGCCTCACCTTTCAGACTGAAGCTTTCTTT; CDR3: CSLTFQTEAFF
J: TRBJ2-7; D: .; size: .; V: TRBV29-1; DNA: TGCAGCGTTGAAGATCCAAGAACAGGACCCTACGAGCAGTACTTC; CDR3: CSVEDPRTGPYEQYF